This T cell receptor (beta chain) was sequenced in a study of cytomegalovirus exposure and HLA in healthy donors. PCR primers comprised 60 Vbeta and 13 Jbeta primers. Sequencing was performed with immunoSEQ multiplex PCR; in TCRdb, only in-frame clones are kept and a portion is missing. The sample includes more than 95,000 clones, approximately 76% seen only once; the top ten take over 4.5%. The germline V and J ends were trimmed by 5 bases and 1 base, with 8 bases remaining between them. This CDR3 has 13 residues. Germline values: CDR1 SEHNR, CDR2 FQNEAQ (reference sequence). The sample taken for sequencing was PBMCs. This receptor was identified in a woman aged 18-30 years in good health and CMV-seropositive. V and J are TRBV7-9 and TRBJ1-1; D not resolved. CDR3 protein: CASSPEGNTEAFF. As DNA, the CDR3 is TGTGCCAGCAGCCCGGAGGGGAACACTGAAGCTTTCTTT.